This entry concerns a single T cell receptor beta chain. The CDR3 runs to 15 residues. Looked up from germline, CDR1 is SGHTA and CDR2 is FQGTGA. The V gene lost 5 bases and the J gene lost 5 bases, with 16 bases spanning the gap. This specimen belongs to a study of blood T cell repertoires in COVID-19. About the research overall: PBMCs, B-cell-depleted T cells, or T cells were the source of the cDNA or gDNA that made up the material.

Original processing methods: Researchers report that nucleated cell counts were estimated from reference gene primer amplification. Repertoires were generated with immunoSEQ multiplex PCR, while TCRdb's copy carries only in-frame clones and drops some. That table supplies the V and J calls and clone size; D and trimming were determined from the DNA. The table has around 21,000 clones, 84% seen once. This TCR was recovered from a man aged 35-49 years with acute or convalescent COVID-19. The chain joins TRBV7-3 to TRBJ2-1; TRBD1 is a possible D gene (6 bases). The sample taken for sequencing was peripheral blood. The CDR3 spells CASSPNLGQNNEQFF. For the CDR3, the DNA is TGTGCCAGCAGCCCTAACCTAGGACAGAACAATGAGCAGTTCTTC.